This entry concerns a single TCR beta chain. Its cognate antigen has yet to be identified. Base qualities are not recorded, but no much larger clone differs from it by a single base. Donors formed part of the validation cohort, which comprised 120 subjects and was distinct from the first cohort of 666 subjects. These data are taken from a study of cytomegalovirus exposure and HLA in healthy donors (TCRdb year 2017). Notes on the research overall: According to a later analysis, the roughly 130 validation repertoires were produced on the same platform as the roughly 720 repertoires of the first cohort. High-throughput TCR immunosequencing, statistical association of individual TCRs with disease status, and machine learning were combined to predict cytomegalovirus infection status. Besides the first cohort of more than 650 subjects, a separate validation cohort made up of roughly 120 different subjects was used. The study aimed to test whether cataloging public T cell receptors could reveal signatures of past pathogen exposure.

The library was obtained by the immunoSEQ multiplex PCR assay. As for how the authors treated the data: A statistical classification framework was built for diagnosing cytomegalovirus status from the catalog of TCR beta chain sequences. TCRdb provides this immuneACCESS table in a form limited to in-frame rearrangements. Some clones are lacking; in checked studies, under half of them reflect an unresolved V gene, and why the rest are absent is not known. V and J calls and clone size are copied from that table; D and trimming were computed from the DNA. This sample comprises under 350,000 clones, about 86% of them detected only once. The ten largest clones capture 1% of the sample. Including the terminal cysteine and phenylalanine, the CDR3 comprises 16 residues. The entry retains the CDR3 DNA only, 48 bases that are in frame from base 1. CDR1 is given as ENHRY and CDR2 as SYGVKD, both from the germline V gene. For this chain, trimming is 6 bases at the V end and 3 bases at the J end, and the number of junction bases without a gene match is 10.

The investigation overall reported the following: Cytomegalovirus status was reported to be diagnosed by the classifier with high specificity and sensitivity in both the original and validation cohorts. According to the authors, the approach could potentially be generalized to other disease states and immunological phenotypes. The study gave a list of some 150 TCR beta chains associated with cytomegalovirus. Most TCR sequences were observed very rarely across donors, whereas some public TCRs were present in many individuals. A later analysis found that TCRs clustered in the first cohort also tended to co-occur in the 120 validation repertoires, with 94% of cluster scores above 0. A few of the identified cytomegalovirus-associated TCR beta chains were confirmed in vitro to be specific for cytomegalovirus antigens. All 120 or so repertoires were used to score co-occurrence in the validation cohort in a later analysis, because that analysis had no HLA typing for the cohort.

This receptor was obtained from a woman aged 18 to 35 in good health and CMV-seronegative. What was sequenced was PBMCs. The chain was built from TRBV10-3 and TRBJ2-1, and 8 junctional nucleotides match TRBD2. The DNA is as follows: TGTGCCATCAGCCGAACACTAGCGGATAACTACAATGAGCAGTTCTTC. Translation gives CAISRTLADNYNEQFF.